The sequence of this T cell receptor (beta chain) was determined in a study of control samples from healthy donors and cancer patients. Method: immunoSEQ multiplex PCR; TCRdb's copy keeps in-frame clones and lacks some. Of some 120,000 clones in the sample, over 90% are singletons; the top ten hold 2% to 3%. Sequenced material: blood. The origin of this receptor is a man aged 25-40 years in good health.

CDR3 DNA sequence: TGTGCCAGCATGAAGGGGGCTGGTTATGGCTACACCTTC. Translated: CASMKGAGYGYTF. The V gene is TRBV6-6, the J gene TRBJ1-2, with 7 nucleotides matching TRBD1. CDR3 length equals 13 residues. Germline lookup yields CDR1 MNHNY and CDR2 SVGAGI (reference sequence). Germline trimming cut 7 bases from V and 5 bases from J; bases unmatched to any gene: 7.